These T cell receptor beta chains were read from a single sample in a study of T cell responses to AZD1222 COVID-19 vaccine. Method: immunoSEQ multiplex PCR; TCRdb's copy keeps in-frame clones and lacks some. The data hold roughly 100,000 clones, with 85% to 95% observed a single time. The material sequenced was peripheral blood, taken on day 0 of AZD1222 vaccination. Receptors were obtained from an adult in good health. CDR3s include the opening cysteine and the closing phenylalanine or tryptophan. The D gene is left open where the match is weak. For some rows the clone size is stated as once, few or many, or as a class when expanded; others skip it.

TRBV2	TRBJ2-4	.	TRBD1	CASSEDRGQNIQYF
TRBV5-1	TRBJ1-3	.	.	CASSLSSSGNTIYF
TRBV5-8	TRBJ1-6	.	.	CASSWGGQADSPLHF
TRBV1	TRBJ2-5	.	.	CTSSQVSPPRTQYF
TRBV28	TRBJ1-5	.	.	CASEPWSGGNQPQHF
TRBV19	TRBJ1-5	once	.	CASSTLTHGIRPQHF
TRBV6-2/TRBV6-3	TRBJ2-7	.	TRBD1	CASSSDRDLSYEQYF
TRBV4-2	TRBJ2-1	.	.	CASSQEGPHSAYNEQFF
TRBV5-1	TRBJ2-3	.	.	CASSKGSTDTQYF
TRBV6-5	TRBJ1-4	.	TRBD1	CASSKDRGANEKLFF
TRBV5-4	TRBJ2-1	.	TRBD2	CASSSGGGLNEQFF
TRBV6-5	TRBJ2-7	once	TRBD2	CASNPSGRVQYF
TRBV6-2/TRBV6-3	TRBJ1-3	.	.	CASSYSMEAGNTIYF
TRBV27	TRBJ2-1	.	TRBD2	CASSFYQTSGRDNEQFF
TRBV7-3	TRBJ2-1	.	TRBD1	CASSLTGGHEQFF
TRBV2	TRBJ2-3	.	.	CARAGSLDTQYF
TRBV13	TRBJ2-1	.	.	CASSFGRSNEQFF
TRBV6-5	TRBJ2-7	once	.	CASRRESSYEQYF
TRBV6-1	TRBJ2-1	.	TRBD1	CASSKDRDRLYNEQFF
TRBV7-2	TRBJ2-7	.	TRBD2	CASSPGLAADEQYF
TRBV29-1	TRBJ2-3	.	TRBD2	CSGGDKVAGGRTDTQYF
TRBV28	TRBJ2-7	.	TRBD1	CASRNVGTEVYEQYF
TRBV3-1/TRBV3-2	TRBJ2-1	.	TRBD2	CASRGSGREHNEQFF
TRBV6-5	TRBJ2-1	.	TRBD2	CASTQGLAGDEQFF
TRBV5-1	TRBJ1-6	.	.	CASSLGGNRPLHF
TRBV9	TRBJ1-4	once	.	CASSGPGARNEKLFF
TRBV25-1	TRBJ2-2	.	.	CASSPWGDRSGELFF
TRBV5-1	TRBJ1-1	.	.	CASTWNNENTEAFF
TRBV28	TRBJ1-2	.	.	CASSQTDYGYTF
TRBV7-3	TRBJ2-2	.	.	CASSKGTPQNGNTGELFF
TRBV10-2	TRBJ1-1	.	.	CASTQAGGWAEAFF
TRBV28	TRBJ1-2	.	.	CASSSRYRLYGYTF
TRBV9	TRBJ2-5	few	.	CASSGGLSSAEETQYF
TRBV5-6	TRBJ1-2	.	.	CASSILGRIIYGYTF
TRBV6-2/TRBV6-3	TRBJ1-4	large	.	CASRRQTLESEKLFF
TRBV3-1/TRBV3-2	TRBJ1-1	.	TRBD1	CASTAGTGETEAFF
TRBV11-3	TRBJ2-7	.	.	CASSRPPTAYEQYF
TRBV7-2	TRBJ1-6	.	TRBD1	CASSLGGVGTVGSPLHF
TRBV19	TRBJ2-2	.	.	CASSIITGGAGGTGELFF
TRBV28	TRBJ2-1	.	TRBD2	CASSSWTSGSLVKFF
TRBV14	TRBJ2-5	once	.	CASSQDLVQETQYF
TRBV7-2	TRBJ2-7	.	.	CASSRQAYEQYF
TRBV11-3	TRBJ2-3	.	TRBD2	CACRASGSTDTQYF
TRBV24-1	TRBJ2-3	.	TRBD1	CATSDRVEDTQYF
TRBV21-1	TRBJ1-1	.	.	CASSWGTEAFF
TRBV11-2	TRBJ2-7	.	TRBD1	CASSSGLGQGAYEQYF
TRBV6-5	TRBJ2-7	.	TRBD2	CASSYPLGAGSYEQYF
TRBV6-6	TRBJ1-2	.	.	CASTSAITNYGYTF
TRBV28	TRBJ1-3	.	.	CASRHHGGGGSAGNTIYF
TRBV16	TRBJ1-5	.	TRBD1	CASSQGRGLISNQPQHF
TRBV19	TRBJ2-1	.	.	CASSPRSGGGYEQFF
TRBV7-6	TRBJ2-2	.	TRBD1	CASSLDRRNTGELFF
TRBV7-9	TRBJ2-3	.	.	CASSPPAANTDTQYF
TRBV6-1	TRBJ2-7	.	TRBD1	CASSEQGAVDEQYF
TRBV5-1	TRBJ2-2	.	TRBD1	CASSPGQGSTGELFF